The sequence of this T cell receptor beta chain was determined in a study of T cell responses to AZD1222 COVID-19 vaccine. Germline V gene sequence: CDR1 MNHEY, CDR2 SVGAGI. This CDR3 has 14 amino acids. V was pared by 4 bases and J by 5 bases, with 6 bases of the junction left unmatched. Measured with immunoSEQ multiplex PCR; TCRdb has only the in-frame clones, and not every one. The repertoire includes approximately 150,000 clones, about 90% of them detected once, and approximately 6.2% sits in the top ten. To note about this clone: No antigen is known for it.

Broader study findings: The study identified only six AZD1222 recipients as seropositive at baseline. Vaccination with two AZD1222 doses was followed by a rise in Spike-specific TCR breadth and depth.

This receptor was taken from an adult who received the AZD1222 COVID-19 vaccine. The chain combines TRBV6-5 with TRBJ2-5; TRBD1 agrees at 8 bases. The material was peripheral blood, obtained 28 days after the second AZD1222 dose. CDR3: CASSFGQGVETQYF. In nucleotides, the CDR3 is TGTGCCAGCAGTTTTGGACAGGGTGTTGAGACCCAGTACTTC.